Given below is one TCR beta chain in context. Its antigen is unidentified. The data stem from a study of Ad26.COV2.S vaccination and SARS-CoV-2 variants. Study-wide points: Spike-specific CD8+ and CD4+ T cell responses reportedly showed substantial breadth after vaccination.

This sample's treatment: 19 received Ad26.COV2.S at low or high dose, single or two shots; roughly five received placebo; per-sample allocation not given. Material that was analyzed had been drawn on day 63 after the first vaccine or placebo injection. Measured with immunoSEQ multiplex PCR; TCRdb has only the in-frame clones, and not every one. The sample yields hundreds of thousands of clones, 89% seen once. This specimen consisted of peripheral blood, obtained in a trial of Ad26.COV2.S vaccine versus placebo. This receptor was identified in a person aged 18-65 years who received the Ad26.COV2.S COVID-19 vaccine or a placebo.

CDR3 protein: CASSDNRPSGNTIYF. CDR3 in DNA: TGTGCCAGCAGTGACAACCGCCCCTCTGGAAACACCATATATTTT. J is TRBJ1-3 and V is TRBV9; no firm D call. The CDR3 runs 15 residues. V lost 5 bases, J lost 0 bases, and 12 bases lay in between. The germline CDR1 and CDR2 sequences are SGDLS and YYNGEE.